This T cell receptor beta chain comes out of a study of a mutant IDH1 vaccine in newly diagnosed glioma. CDR3 length: 15 residues. Germline CDR1 is SGHTA and CDR2 is FQGTGA. V lost 2 bases, J lost 5 bases, and 14 bases lay in between. The time point denotes: baseline, week 1 (first vaccination visit). This sample's treatment: pre-vaccination baseline after standard-of-care therapy. Sequenced by immunoSEQ multiplex PCR; TCRdb stores in-frame clones only, minus some. The sample lists 75,000 to 100,000 clones, about 90% occurring once. The material was PBMCs, obtained from a glioma patient treated with radiotherapy, temozolomide or both. This rearrangement joins TRBV7-3 to TRBJ2-3; D is uncertain. The TCR was taken from a woman aged 50 to 60 with glioma. Here the CDR3 DNA reads TGTGCCAGCAGCTTAGGTATCCGTGGTGGAGATACGCAGTATTTT. Translating it yields CASSLGIRGGDTQYF. Filled out from reference TRBV7-3 and TRBJ2-3, the complete variable domain reads GAGVSQTPSNKVTEKGKYVELRCDPISGHTALYWYRQSLGQGPEFLIYFQGTGAADDSGLPNDRFFAVRPEGSVSTLKIQRTERGDSAVYLCASSLGIRGGDTQYFGPGTRLTVL.